This TCR beta chain is from a study of graft-versus-host responses after intestinal transplantation. Background on the study: Tacrolimus and steroids were given for about 3 years to all recipients after anti-thymocyte globulin induction.

The study's findings and limits: GvH clones surfaced in recipient marrow, some emerging earlier in ileum or blood. Allografts carried high graft-versus-host to host-versus-graft clonal ratios in patients having graft-donor T cell macrochimerism. Early HvG declines after transplant were associated with peak circulating GvH clone levels.

TCRdb's copy holds only in-frame clones and misses some; the assay was immunoSEQ multiplex PCR. The sample lists tens of thousands of clones, about 93% occurring once. Comments on this clone: The antigen remains unidentified.

The CDR3 runs 14 residues. Germline-derived CDR1 and CDR2 are SGDLS and YYNGEE. This receptor was taken from a human donor who received an intestinal transplant. Specimen: unstimulated CD8+ T cells sorted from spleen or lymph node cells, collected before intestinal transplant. The V and J genes are TRBV9 and TRBJ1-3; TRBD1 might be the D (5 bases). The CDR3 spells CASSGGVSGNTIYF. The CDR3 bases are TGTGCAAGCTCCGGGGGGGTGTCTGGAAACACCATATATTTT.